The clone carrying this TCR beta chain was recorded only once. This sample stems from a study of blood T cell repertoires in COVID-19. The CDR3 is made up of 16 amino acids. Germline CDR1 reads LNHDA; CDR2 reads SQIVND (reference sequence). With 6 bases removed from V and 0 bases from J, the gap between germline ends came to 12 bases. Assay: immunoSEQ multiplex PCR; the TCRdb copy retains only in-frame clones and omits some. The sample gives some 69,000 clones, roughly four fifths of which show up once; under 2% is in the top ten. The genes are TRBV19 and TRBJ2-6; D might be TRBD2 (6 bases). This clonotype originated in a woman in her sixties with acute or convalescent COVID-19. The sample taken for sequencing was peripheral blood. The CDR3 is CASSGRRGSGANVLTF. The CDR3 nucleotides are TGTGCCAGTAGCGGAAGGAGGGGCTCTGGGGCCAACGTCCTGACTTTC.